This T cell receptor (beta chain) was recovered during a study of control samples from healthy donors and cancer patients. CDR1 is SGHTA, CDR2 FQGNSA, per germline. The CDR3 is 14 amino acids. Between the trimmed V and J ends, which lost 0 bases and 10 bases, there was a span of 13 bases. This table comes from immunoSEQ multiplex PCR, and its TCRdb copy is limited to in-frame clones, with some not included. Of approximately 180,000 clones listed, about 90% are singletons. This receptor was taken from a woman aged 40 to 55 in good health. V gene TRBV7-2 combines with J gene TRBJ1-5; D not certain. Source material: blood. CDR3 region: CASSLAVRPVPQHF. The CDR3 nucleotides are TGTGCCAGCAGCTTAGCGGTACGGCCGGTCCCCCAGCATTTT.